A single sample is the source of the 16 T cell receptor beta chains below, sequenced in a study of radiation and T cells in renal cell carcinoma. Assay: immunoSEQ multiplex PCR; the TCRdb copy retains only in-frame clones and omits some. The sample shows around 16,000 clones, 58% of them seen only once. The treatment is: treatment-naive control, cytoreductive nephrectomy. Source: tumor tissue, taken from a patient whose treatment was nephrectomy without radiotherapy. Source of these receptors: a man between 40 and 49 years old with renal cell carcinoma.

In its sample, this clone was seen a few times. The chain employs TRBV4-3 and TRBJ1-6, with D maybe TRBD1 (5 bases). Germline V gene data show CDR1 as LGHNA and CDR2 as YSLEER. V was trimmed by 0 bases and J by 10 bases, leaving 13 bases between them. The length of the CDR3 is 15 residues. The CDR3 loop is CASSQDLGEGSPLHF. For the CDR3, the DNA is TGCGCCAGCAGCCAAGATTTGGGGGAGGGCTCACCCCTCCACTTT.

This sequence joins TRBV4-3 and TRBJ1-1, with 7 bases aligning to TRBD1. Germline loops: CDR1 LGHNA, CDR2 YSLEER. J lost 1 base, V lost 1 base, and 3 bases had no gene match. The CDR3 sequence is 15 residues long. The chain's CDR3 is CASSQGTGTNTEAFF. The CDR3 DNA sequence: TGCGCCAGCAGCCAAGGGACAGGTACGAACACTGAAGCTTTCTTT.

The chain recombines TRBV11-2 with TRBJ2-7; the D call may be TRBD1 or TRBD2 (9 bases each). The CDR3 contains 17 residues. V was cut by 0 bases and J by 1 base, with 16 bases left in between. Germline CDR1 and CDR2: SGHAT and FQNNGV. In nucleotides, the CDR3 is TGTGCCAGCAGCTTAGATAGCGGGGGACAGGGTTCCTACGAGCAGTACTTC. Protein product: CASSLDSGGQGSYEQYF.

The chain combines TRBV5-6 with TRBJ1-2; D remains ambiguous. Trimming removed 2 bases at V and 4 bases at J, with 9 bases between. The CDR3 length is 13 residues. Germline CDR1 reads SGHDT; CDR2 reads YYEEEE. CDR3 nucleotides: TGTGCCAGCAGCTTTTACTCAGGCTATGGCTACACCTTC. It codes for CASSFYSGYGYTF.

The V gene is TRBV27, the J gene TRBJ2-7, with 10 bases fitting TRBD1. Germline trimming cut 5 bases from V and 3 bases from J; bases unmatched to any gene: 10. The CDR3 has 16 residues. Germline V gene lookup returns CDR1 MNHEY and CDR2 SMNVEV (reference sequence). CDR3 nucleotide sequence: TGTGCCAGCAGTCCCACGGCCGGGACAGGGGTCTACGAGCAGTACTTC. It codes for CASSPTAGTGVYEQYF.

The chain uses TRBV28 and TRBJ1-4, with a possible D match to TRBD1 (6 bases). The length of the CDR3 is 14 residues. CDR1 is MDHEN and CDR2 is SYDVKM in the germline V gene. V was pared by 5 bases and J by 6 bases, with 13 bases between. CDR3: CASSLDSSYEKLFF. The CDR3 DNA sequence: TGTGCCAGCAGTCTGGACAGTTCTTATGAAAAACTGTTTTTT.

The genes are TRBV10-3 and TRBJ1-4, with D perhaps TRBD1 (5 bases). V lost 4 bases and J lost 7, with 10 bases in between. The germline gives CDR1 ENHRY, CDR2 SYGVKD. This CDR3 contains 13 residues. The CDR3 spells CAISGGGSEKLFF. CDR3 nucleotides: TGTGCCATCAGTGGTGGGGGTTCTGAAAAACTGTTTTTT.

V and J are TRBV5-1 and TRBJ2-1, with D unresolved. V was shortened by 1 base and J by 4 bases, with 18 bases between the two germline ends. Per the germline V gene, CDR1 is SGHRS and CDR2 is YFSETQ. The CDR3 spans 17 residues. CDR3 in amino acids: CASSLNSNPLGYNEQFF. For the CDR3, the DNA is TGCGCCAGCAGCTTGAACAGCAATCCTTTAGGGTACAATGAGCAGTTCTTC.

This clone was recorded at least ten times. V is TRBV5-1 and J is TRBJ1-1; 11 bases are shared with TRBD1. In germline, CDR1 is SGHRS, CDR2 YFSETQ. V trimming: 0 bases; J trimming: 5 bases; junction bases outside the gene matches: 3. CDR3 size: 15 residues. The CDR3 sequence: CASSLAGTGGTEAFF. The CDR3 DNA follows: TGCGCCAGCAGCTTGGCCGGGACAGGGGGAACTGAAGCTTTCTTT.

This clone was counted only a few times. The V call is TRBV5-5, the J call TRBJ1-1; D perhaps matches TRBD1 (5 bases). The ends were cut back, 1 base at V and 2 bases at J, with 18 bases in the middle. Looked up from germline, CDR1 is SGHKS and CDR2 is YYEKEE (reference sequence). CDR3 length: 17 residues. The CDR3 loop is CASSLSDAGLVNTEAFF. The DNA for the CDR3 is TGTGCCAGCAGCTTGAGCGATGCAGGGTTGGTCAACACTGAAGCTTTCTTT. The full variable domain, completed using reference TRBV5-5 and TRBJ1-1, is DAGVTQSPTHLIKTRGQQVTLRCSPISGHKSVSWYQQVLGQGPQFIFQYYEKEERGRGNFPDRFSARQFPNYSSELNVNALLLGDSALYLCASSLSDAGLVNTEAFFGQGTRLTVV.

To note about this clone: The CDR3 does not end in the conserved phenylalanine or tryptophan, so this is likely a read error. The DNA is left out, because the CDR3 cannot be placed on it with certainty; the CDR3 is given as TCRdb lists it. This chain uses TRBV7-2 with TRBJ1-2. Per germline, CDR1 SGHTA and CDR2 FQGNSA. The CDR3 is 11 amino acids long, termini counted. The chain's CDR3 is CASSLELSWVV.

The chain employs TRBV7-2 and TRBJ2-5; 9 nucleotides agree with TRBD1. The CDR3 covers 17 residues. Germline V gene sequence: CDR1 SGHTA, CDR2 FQGNSA. V shed 4 bases, J shed 4 bases, and the junction held 13 bases outside the gene matches. CDR3 sequence (DNA): TGTGCCAGCAGCTCCGGTCTGGGGACAGGGAACGGAGAGACCCAGTACTTC. Residues: CASSSGLGTGNGETQYF. Based on the CDR3 plus reference TRBV7-2 and TRBJ2-5, the full variable domain is GAGVSQSPSNKVTEKGKDVELRCDPISGHTALYWYRQSLGQGLEFLIYFQGNSAPDKSGLPSDRFSAERTGGSVSTLTIQRTQQEDSAVYLCASSSGLGTGNGETQYFGPGTRLLVL.

This clone was observed a handful of times. V gene TRBV5-5 combines with J gene TRBJ2-7; possibly TRBD1 or TRBD2 for D (5 bases each). V was shortened by 0 bases and J by 0 bases, with 10 bases between the two germline ends. There are 15 residues in the CDR3. CDR1 is SGHKS and CDR2 is YYEKEE in the germline V gene (reference sequence). CDR3 sequence (DNA): TGTGCCAGCAGCTTGGAACAGGAGGCCTCCTACGAGCAGTACTTC. Translation: CASSLEQEASYEQYF.

The chain recombines TRBV27 with TRBJ2-7, with 7 bases identical to TRBD1. V lost 4 bases and J lost 5; bases outside the gene matches: 8. The CDR3 covers 14 residues. Germline CDR1 and CDR2: MNHEY and SMNVEV (reference sequence). CDR3 sequence (DNA): TGTGCCAGCAGTTCAAACAGGGGACCCGACGAGCAGTACTTC. Its translation is CASSSNRGPDEQYF.

This clone was observed a single time. The V call is TRBV2, the J call TRBJ2-7; the match to TRBD1 covers 8 bases. The CDR3 runs to 14 residues. J lost 4 bases, V lost 4 bases, and 6 bases had no gene match. Germline V gives CDR1 SNHLY, CDR2 FYNNEI. The CDR3 spells CASSVDRGYYEQYF. CDR3 sequence (DNA): TGTGCCAGCAGTGTAGACAGGGGTTATTACGAGCAGTACTTC.

J is TRBJ1-1 and V is TRBV6-5; tentative D call: TRBD1 (5 bases). Germline loops: CDR1 MNHEY, CDR2 SVGAGI. The germline V and J ends were trimmed by 6 bases and 0 bases, with 14 bases remaining between them. CDR3 length: 15 amino acids. The CDR3 reads CASRSQGLLNTEAFF. The CDR3 region has the DNA TGTGCCAGCAGATCCCAGGGACTTTTGAACACTGAAGCTTTCTTT.